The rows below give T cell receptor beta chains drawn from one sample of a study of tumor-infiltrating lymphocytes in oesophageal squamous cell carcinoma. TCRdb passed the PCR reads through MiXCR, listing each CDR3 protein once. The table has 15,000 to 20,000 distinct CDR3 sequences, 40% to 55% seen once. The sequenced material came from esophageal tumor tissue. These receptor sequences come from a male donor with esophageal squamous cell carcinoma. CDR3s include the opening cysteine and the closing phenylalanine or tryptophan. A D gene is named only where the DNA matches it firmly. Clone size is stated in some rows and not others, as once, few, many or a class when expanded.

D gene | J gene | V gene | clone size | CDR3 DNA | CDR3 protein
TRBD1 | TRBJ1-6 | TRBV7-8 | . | TGTGCCAGCAGCTTAGTCTCCACAGGGGGCGCGGGTAATTCACCCCTCCACTTT | CASSLVSTGGAGNSPLHF
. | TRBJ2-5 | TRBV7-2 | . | TGTGCCAGCAGCTTAGACGCATCGTTTACCTACAATGAGCAGTACTTC | CASSLDASFTYNEQYF
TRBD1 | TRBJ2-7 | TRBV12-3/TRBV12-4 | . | TGTGCCAGCAGTTTTATCCGGCAGGGGGTCTACGAGCAGTACTTC | CASSFIRQGVYEQYF
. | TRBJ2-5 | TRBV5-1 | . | TGCGCCAGCAGCTTGGTCGGCGGGATTGGTGAGACCCAGTACTTC | CASSLVGGIGETQYF
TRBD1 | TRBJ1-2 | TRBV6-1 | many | TGTGCCACCGGTCAGGGGGCCACTAACTATGGCTACACCTTC | CATGQGATNYGYTF
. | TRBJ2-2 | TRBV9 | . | TGTGCCAGCAGCGTAGTGGTCGGGGAGCTGTTTTTT | CASSVVVGELFF
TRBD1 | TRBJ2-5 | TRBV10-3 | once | TGTGCCATCAGTGAGGAACCGGGACAGGGTCGGGGATCTCTAGAGACCCAGTACTTC | CAISEEPGQGRGSLETQYF
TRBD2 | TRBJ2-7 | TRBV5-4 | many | TGTGCCAGCAGCTTTGGGAGGGCCCCGACCTACGAGCAGTACTTC | CASSFGRAPTYEQYF
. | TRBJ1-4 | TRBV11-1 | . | TGTGCCAGCAGCTTATGGGGGGAAACTAATGAAAAACTGTTTTTT | CASSLWGETNEKLFF
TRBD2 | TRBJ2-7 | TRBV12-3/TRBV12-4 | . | TGTGCCAGCAGTTTGGTGGGAGGGCCAAGGAAAGAGCAGTACTTC | CASSLVGGPRKEQYF
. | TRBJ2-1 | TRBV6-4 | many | TGTGCCAGCAGTGGGGACCCTAGCGCGGGTGAGCAGTTCTTC | CASSGDPSAGEQFF
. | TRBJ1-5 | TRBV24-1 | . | TGTGCCACTAGGGAGAGACACAATCAGCCCCAGCATTTT | CATRERHNQPQHF
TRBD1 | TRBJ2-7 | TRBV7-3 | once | TGTGCCAGCAGCCCGACGGGACAGGGGGCTTTCGAGCAGTACTTC | CASSPTGQGAFEQYF
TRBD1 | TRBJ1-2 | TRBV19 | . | TGTGCCAGTTCGACAGGGGGCAGGGGCTACACCTTC | CASSTGGRGYTF
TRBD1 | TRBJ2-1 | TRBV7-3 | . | TGTGCCAGCAGCTTCCGGGACAGGGCCTACAATGAGCAGTTCTTC | CASSFRDRAYNEQFF
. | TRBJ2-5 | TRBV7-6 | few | TGTGCCAGCAGCTTCTACCGGGACTTCCAAGAGACCCAGTACTTC | CASSFYRDFQETQYF
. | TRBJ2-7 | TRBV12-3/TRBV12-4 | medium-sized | TGTGCCAGCAGTTTCCGGATCGAGCAGTACTTC | CASSFRIEQYF
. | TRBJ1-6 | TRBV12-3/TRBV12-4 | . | TGTGCCAGCATGGCACTCTCCTATAATTCACCCCTCCACTTT | CASMALSYNSPLHF
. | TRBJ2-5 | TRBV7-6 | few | TGTGCCAGCAGCTTAGTTAGTCCCAGGGGTAAAGAGACCCAGTACTTC | CASSLVSPRGKETQYF
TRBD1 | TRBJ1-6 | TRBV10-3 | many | TGTGCCATCAGGCCGGGACAGGGCATAGGGAATTCACCCCTCCACTTT | CAIRPGQGIGNSPLHF
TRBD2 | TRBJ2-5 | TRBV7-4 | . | TGTGCCAGCAGCCCCGGACTAGCGGAGACCCAGTACTTC | CASSPGLAETQYF
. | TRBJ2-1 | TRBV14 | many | TGTGCCAGCAGCCCCCAATCTAACAATGAGCAGTTCTTC | CASSPQSNNEQFF
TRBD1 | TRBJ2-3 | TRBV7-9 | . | TGTGCCAGCAGCTCCGGACAGGCCCAAAGCACAGATACGCAGTATTTT | CASSSGQAQSTDTQYF
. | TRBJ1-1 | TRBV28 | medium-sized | TGTGCCAGCATCCCCCAGGGCACTGAAGCTTTCTTT | CASIPQGTEAFF
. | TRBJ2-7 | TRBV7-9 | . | TGTGCCAGCAGCTTTGGGGGAATAACCTACGAGCAGTACTTC | CASSFGGITYEQYF
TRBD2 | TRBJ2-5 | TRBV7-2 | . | TGTGCCAGCAGCCTAATGAGCGGGGGGGAGACCCAGTACTTC | CASSLMSGGETQYF
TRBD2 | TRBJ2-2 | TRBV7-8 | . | TGTGCCAGCAGCCGACTAGCGGGGGCGACAAACACCGGGGAGCTGTTTTTT | CASSRLAGATNTGELFF
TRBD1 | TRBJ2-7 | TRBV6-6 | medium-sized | TGTGCCAGCAGTTACTCGAGATGGGACAGGGACCTTAGCTCCTACGAGCAGTACTTC | CASSYSRWDRDLSSYEQYF
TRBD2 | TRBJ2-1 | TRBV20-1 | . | TGCAGTGGCAAGACTAGCGGGGGCCTTTACAATGAGCAGTTCTTC | CSGKTSGGLYNEQFF
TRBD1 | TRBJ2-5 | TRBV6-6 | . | TGTGCCAGCAGTGGGGACAGGGGAGTGAAGACCCAGTACTTC | CASSGDRGVKTQYF
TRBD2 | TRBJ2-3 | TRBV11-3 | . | TGTGCCAGCAGCTTATCTGGGACTAGCGTCACAGATACGCAGTATTTT | CASSLSGTSVTDTQYF
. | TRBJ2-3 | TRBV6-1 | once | TGTGCCAGCAGTGATCTGGGGGCAGGGCCCACAGATACGCAGTATTTT | CASSDLGAGPTDTQYF
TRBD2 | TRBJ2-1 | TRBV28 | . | TGTGCCAGCAGAGTGTTAGCGGGATTCTACAATGAGCAGTTCTTC | CASRVLAGFYNEQFF
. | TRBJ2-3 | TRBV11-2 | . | TGTGCCAGCAGCTTCGGACCACTAGACGAGCAGTATTTT | CASSFGPLDEQYF
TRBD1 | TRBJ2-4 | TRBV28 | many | TGTGCCAGCAGTTCACCGAGGGACAGGAAAAAAAACATTCAGTACTTC | CASSSPRDRKKNIQYF
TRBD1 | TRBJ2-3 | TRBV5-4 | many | TGTGCCAGCAGCCTACAGGGGAGCACAGATACGCAGTATTTT | CASSLQGSTDTQYF
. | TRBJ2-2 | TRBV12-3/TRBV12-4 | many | TGTGCCAGCAGTTACCGGGGGGCGTCTTTCACCGGGGAGCTGTTTTTT | CASSYRGASFTGELFF
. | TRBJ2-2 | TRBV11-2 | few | TGTGCCAGCAGATACTTAATGAACACCGGGGAGCTGTTTTTT | CASRYLMNTGELFF
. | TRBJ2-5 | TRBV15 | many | TGTGCCACCAGCAGAGGTTTTAGGGAGACCCAGTACTTC | CATSRGFRETQYF
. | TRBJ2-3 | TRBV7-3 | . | TGTGCCAGCAGCTTAAGTCTTATGACAGGGAGGGGCACCGGGGAGCTGTATTTT | CASSLSLMTGRGTGELYF
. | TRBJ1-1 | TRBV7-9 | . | TGTGCCAGCAGCTTAGTTGGTTTAGGTGAAGCTTTCTTT | CASSLVGLGEAFF
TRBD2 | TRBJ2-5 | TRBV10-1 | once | TGCGCCAGCAGTGAGGGTAGCGGGGGGGGCAATGAGCAGTACTTC | CASSEGSGGGNEQYF
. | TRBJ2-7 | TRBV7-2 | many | TGTGCCAGCAGCTTGAGGGCAGTGACCTACGAGCAGTACTTC | CASSLRAVTYEQYF
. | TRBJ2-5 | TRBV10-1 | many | TGCGCCAGCAGTGAAAACAGAAAAGAGACCCAGTACTTC | CASSENRKETQYF
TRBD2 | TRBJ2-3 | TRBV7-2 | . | TGTGCCAGCAGCTTACTGGCGGGAGGCGCAGATACGCAGTATTTT | CASSLLAGGADTQYF
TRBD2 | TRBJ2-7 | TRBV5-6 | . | TGTGCCAGCAGCTTGGCTAGGCGCGCGGGAGGGACCTACGAGCAGTACTTC | CASSLARRAGGTYEQYF
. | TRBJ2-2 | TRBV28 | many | TGTGCCAGTAAAGGGGGACAAGGTCTTAGCGGGGAGCTGTTTTTT | CASKGGQGLSGELFF
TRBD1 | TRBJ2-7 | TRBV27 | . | TGTGCCACCTCCTCCGGGACAGTCACCTACGAGCAGTACTTC | CATSSGTVTYEQYF
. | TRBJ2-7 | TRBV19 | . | TGTGCCAGTAGCTCCGGGACACCTTCCTACGAGCAGTACTTC | CASSSGTPSYEQYF
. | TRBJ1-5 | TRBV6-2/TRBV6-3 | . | TGTGCCAGCAGACGAGCAGGGTTTGATCAGCCCCAGCATTTT | CASRRAGFDQPQHF
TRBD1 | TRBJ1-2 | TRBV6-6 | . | TGTGCCAGCAGTTACGGACAGGGGGGCTACACCTTC | CASSYGQGGYTF
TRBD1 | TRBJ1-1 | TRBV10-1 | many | TGCGCCAGCAGTGAGTCACAGGGGACTGAAGCTTTCTTT | CASSESQGTEAFF
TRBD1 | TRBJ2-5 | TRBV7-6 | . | TGTGCTAGCAGCCAAGGACAGGGCCAAGAGACCCAGTACTTC | CASSQGQGQETQYF
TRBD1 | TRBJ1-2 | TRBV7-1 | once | TGTGCCAGCAGCCGTGGACAGGGAAGAAGGAGCTATGGCTACACCTTC | CASSRGQGRRSYGYTF